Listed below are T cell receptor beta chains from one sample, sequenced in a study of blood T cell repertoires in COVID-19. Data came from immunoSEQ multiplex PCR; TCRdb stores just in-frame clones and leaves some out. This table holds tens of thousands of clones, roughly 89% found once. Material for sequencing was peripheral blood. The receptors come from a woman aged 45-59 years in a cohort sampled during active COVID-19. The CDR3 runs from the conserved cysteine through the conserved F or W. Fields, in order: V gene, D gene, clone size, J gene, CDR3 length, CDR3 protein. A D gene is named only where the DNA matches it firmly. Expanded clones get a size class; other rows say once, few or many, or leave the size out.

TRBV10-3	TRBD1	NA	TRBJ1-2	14	CATHTGTGNYGYTF
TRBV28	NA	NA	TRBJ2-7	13	CASSLSPISEQYF
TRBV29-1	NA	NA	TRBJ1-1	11	CSVSQNTEAFF
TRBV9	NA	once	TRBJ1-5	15	CASSVDGGLGQPQHF
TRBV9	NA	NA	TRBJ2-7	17	CASSVAGLPGPPYEQYF
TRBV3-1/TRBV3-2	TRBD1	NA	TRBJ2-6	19	CASSPSGTVVSAGANVLTF
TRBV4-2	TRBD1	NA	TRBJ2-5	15	CASSQLTGTEETQYF
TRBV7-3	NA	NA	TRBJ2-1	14	CASSLRWTDNEQFF
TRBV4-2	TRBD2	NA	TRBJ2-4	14	CASSIEAGVSIQYF
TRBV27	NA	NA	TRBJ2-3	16	CASSSHLREYSDTQYF
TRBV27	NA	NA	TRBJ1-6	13	CASSSSYNSPLHF
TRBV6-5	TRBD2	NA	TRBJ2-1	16	CASSYRIAGTYNEQFF
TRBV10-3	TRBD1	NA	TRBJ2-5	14	CAIGDRGLKETQYF
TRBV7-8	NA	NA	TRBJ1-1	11	CASSPGTEAFF
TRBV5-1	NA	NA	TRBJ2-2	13	CASIQPNTGELFF
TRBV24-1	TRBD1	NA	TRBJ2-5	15	CATSDRRDRTETQYF
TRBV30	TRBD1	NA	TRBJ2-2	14	CAWRATGGGGELFF
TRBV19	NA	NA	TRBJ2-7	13	CASSIGRPYEQYF
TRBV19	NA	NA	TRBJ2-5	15	CASSIDIQGLGTQYF
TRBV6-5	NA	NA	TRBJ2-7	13	CASRGFGVPEQYF
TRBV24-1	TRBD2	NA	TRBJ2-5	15	CATSDPGTTQETQYF
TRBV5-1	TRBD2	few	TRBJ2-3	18	CASSLGRGGAGGTDTQYF
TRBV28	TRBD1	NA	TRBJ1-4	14	CASSRPGQSEKLFF
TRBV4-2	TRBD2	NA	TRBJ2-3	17	CASSLGTSGREADTQYF
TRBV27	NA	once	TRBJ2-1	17	CASSVGPPGSSYNEQFF
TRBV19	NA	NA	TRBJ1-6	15	CASRAGGNYNSPLHF
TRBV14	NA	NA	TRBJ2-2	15	CASSQAVWFTGELFF
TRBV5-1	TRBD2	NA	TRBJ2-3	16	CASSLGLAGVTDTQYF
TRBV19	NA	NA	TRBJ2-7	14	CASIGPVRPYEQYF
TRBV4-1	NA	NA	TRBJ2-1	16	CASSQGGAVTYNEQFF
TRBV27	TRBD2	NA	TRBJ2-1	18	CASSLGLAYGSSYNEQFF
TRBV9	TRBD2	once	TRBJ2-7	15	CASSVDSGGPYEQYF
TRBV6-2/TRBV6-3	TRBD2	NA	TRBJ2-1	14	CASSYASGSYEQFF
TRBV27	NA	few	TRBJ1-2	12	CASSSQGLGYTF
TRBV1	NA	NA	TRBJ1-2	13	CTSSHQRSYGYTF
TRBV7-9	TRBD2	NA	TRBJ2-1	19	CASSLGVSGGTSSYNEQFF
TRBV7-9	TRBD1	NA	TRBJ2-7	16	CASSWGKPGQLYEQYF
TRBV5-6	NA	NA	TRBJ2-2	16	CASSLLSGIKAGELFF
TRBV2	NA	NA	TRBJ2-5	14	CASLLGRGQETQYF
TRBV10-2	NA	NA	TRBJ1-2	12	CASSEQGWGYTF
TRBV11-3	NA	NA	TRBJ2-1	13	CASSESRIGLQFF
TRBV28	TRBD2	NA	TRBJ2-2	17	CASSLGGRAFNTGELFF
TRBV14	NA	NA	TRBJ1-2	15	CASSPPGVASYGYTF
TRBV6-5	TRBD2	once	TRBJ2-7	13	CASRNGGTYEQYF
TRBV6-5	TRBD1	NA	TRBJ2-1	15	CASSPRTGGYNEQFF
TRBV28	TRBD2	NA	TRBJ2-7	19	CASSPSGRAGGRNVYEQYF
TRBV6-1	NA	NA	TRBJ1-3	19	CASSAYREWELLSGNTIYF
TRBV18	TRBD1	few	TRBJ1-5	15	CASSPPARGDQPQHF
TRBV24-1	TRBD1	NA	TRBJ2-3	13	CATSPGGADTQYF
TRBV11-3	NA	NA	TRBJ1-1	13	CASSLEATSEAFF
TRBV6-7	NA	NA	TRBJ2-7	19	CASSYPHELHGEFPYEQYF
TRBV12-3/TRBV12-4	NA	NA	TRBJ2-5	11	CASRLQETQYF
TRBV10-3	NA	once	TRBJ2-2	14	CATEVAARSGELFF
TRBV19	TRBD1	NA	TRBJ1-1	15	CASSPYGQAYTEAFF
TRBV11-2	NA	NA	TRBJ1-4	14	CASRKQPTNEKLFF
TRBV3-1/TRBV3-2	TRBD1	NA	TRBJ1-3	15	CASSLRQGRGNTIYF
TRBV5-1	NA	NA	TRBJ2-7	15	CASSLEGPTAVEQYF